These 4 T cell receptor beta chains were all obtained from the same sample, sequenced in a study of molecular identifiers for immune sequencing clone quantification. MiXCR was run by TCRdb on the PCR reads, yielding one entry per CDR3 protein. The table records some 650,000 distinct CDR3 sequences, 15% to 20% of them present only once. The sample taken for sequencing was naive CD8+ T cells from blood, with Jurkat cell RNA spiked in. Subset given: FACS-sorted CD8+CD4-CCR7+CD45RA+ naive T cells. These receptors were collected from a human donor in good health. Some libraries in this study had Jurkat cell RNA spiked in.

This sequence joins TRBV20-1 and TRBJ2-1, with D maybe TRBD2 (6 bases). With 7 bases removed from V and 2 bases from J, the gap between germline ends came to 18 bases. CDR1 is DFQATT and CDR2 is SNEGSKA in the germline V gene (reference sequence). The CDR3 has 15 amino acids. The CDR3 spells CSVFIRESPYNEQFF. In DNA, the CDR3 is TGCAGTGTCTTTATACGGGAGTCGCCCTACAATGAGCAGTTCTTC.

In its sample, this clonotype was seen many times. The gene calls are TRBV7-3 and TRBJ2-3; TRBD2 agrees at 8 bases. This CDR3 is 15 amino acids long. From germline, CDR1 is SGHTA and CDR2 FQGTGA. Trimming cost V 5 bases and J 4 bases; bases outside gene matches: 8. For the CDR3, the DNA is TGTGCCAGCAGCCCATCCGGGAGGGCCGCAGATACGCAGTATTTT. It translates to CASSPSGRAADTQYF.

Concerning this clonotype itself: This may come from a read error, since a much larger clone is one base off. This rearrangement joins TRBV9 to TRBJ2-3; a possible D gene is TRBD2 (5 bases). CDR1 is SGDLS, CDR2 YYNGEE, per germline. CDR3 length: 16 residues. Here the CDR3 reads CASSPGWRPSTDTQCF. CDR3 DNA: TGTGCCAGCAGCCCAGGCTGGAGGCCTAGCACAGATACGCAGTGTTTT.

This clonotype was observed once. DNA for the CDR3: TGCGCCAGAACCTCCACGTGGAGCTATGGCTACACCTTC. Translating gives CARTSTWSYGYTF. The gene calls are TRBV23-1 and TRBJ1-2; D unresolved. TRBV23-1 is placed among ORFs of uncertain function. The CDR3 spans 13 residues. Trimming left V 9 bases short and J 4 bases short, with 15 bases between.